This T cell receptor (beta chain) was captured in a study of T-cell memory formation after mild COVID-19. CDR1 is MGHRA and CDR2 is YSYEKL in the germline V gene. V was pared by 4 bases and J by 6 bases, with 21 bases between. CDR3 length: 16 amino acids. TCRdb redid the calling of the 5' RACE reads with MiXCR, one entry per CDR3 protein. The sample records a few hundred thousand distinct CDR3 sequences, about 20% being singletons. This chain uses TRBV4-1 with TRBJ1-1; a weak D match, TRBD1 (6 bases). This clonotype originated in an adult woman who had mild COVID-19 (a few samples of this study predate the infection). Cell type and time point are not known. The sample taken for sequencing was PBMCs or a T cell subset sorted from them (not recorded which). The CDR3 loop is CASSLTPGGVVAEAFF. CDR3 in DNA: TGCGCCAGCAGCCTAACACCCGGGGGCGTCGTCGCTGAAGCTTTCTTT.